Listed below are T cell receptor beta chains from one sample, sequenced in a study of response to subunit inactivated influenza vaccine. TCRdb processed the RT-PCR reads anew with MiXCR; each CDR3 protein has one entry. The sample gives 650,000 to 700,000 distinct CDR3 sequences, 15% to 17% of which show up once; 11% is in the top ten. The sequenced sample was PBMCs from blood, obtained 11 to 12 days after vaccination. These receptors were taken from a man aged 45-65 years who received an inactivated influenza vaccine. The CDR3 runs from the conserved cysteine through the conserved F or W. D genes are given only for firm matches. Clone size is shown for a subset of rows, as once, few, many or a class of expanded clone.

clone size | J gene | V gene | D gene | CDR3 length | CDR3 protein | CDR3 DNA
many | TRBJ2-7 | TRBV20-1 | . | 13 | CSARVRVTYEQYF | TGCAGTGCTAGAGTCAGGGTCACCTACGAGCAGTACTTC
. | TRBJ1-4 | TRBV5-1 | . | 14 | CASSFAGYNEKLFF | TGCGCCAGCAGCTTCGCAGGGTATAATGAAAAACTGTTTTTT
few | TRBJ2-1 | TRBV5-6 | TRBD1 | 15 | CASSWGQHPYNEQFF | TGTGCCAGCAGCTGGGGACAGCATCCCTACAATGAGCAGTTCTTC
few | TRBJ2-1 | TRBV7-9 | TRBD1 | 16 | CASSSSGQGFYNEQFF | TGTGCCAGCAGCTCCTCAGGACAGGGTTTTTACAATGAGCAGTTCTTC
many | TRBJ2-3 | TRBV11-2 | TRBD1 | 19 | CASSPSFGQGVGRTDTQYF | TGTGCCAGCAGCCCATCCTTCGGACAGGGGGTCGGGAGGACAGATACGCAGTATTTT
. | TRBJ2-7 | TRBV7-2 | TRBD1 | 13 | CASSLDREGEQYF | TGTGCCAGCAGCCTCGACAGGGAAGGCGAGCAGTACTTC
few | TRBJ2-1 | TRBV11-2 | . | 15 | CASSRAGTRYNEQFF | TGTGCCAGCAGCCGGGCCGGGACCCGGTACAATGAGCAGTTCTTC
. | TRBJ2-7 | TRBV20-1 | TRBD2 | 15 | CSASGTSGGAREQYF | TGCAGTGCGTCCGGGACTAGCGGGGGGGCCCGCGAGCAGTACTTC
few | TRBJ2-1 | TRBV20-1 | TRBD2 | 14 | CSARDSGGMNEQFF | TGCAGTGCTAGAGATAGCGGGGGGATGAATGAGCAGTTCTTC
. | TRBJ2-7 | TRBV4-1 | TRBD1 | 15 | CASSQEDRASYEQYF | TGCGCCAGCAGCCAAGAGGACAGGGCCTCCTACGAGCAGTACTTC
. | TRBJ1-2 | TRBV6-2/TRBV6-3 | . | 14 | CASSYIGGGGGYTF | TGTGCCAGCAGTTACATCGGGGGTGGAGGTGGCTACACCTTC
few | TRBJ2-7 | TRBV18 | . | 14 | CASSHGDTAYEQYF | TGTGCCAGCTCGCACGGGGACACAGCCTACGAGCAGTACTTC
few | TRBJ2-5 | TRBV6-6 | TRBD2 | 13 | CASSYWRGETQYF | TGTGCCAGCAGTTACTGGCGGGGGGAGACCCAGTACTTC
few | TRBJ2-7 | TRBV12-3/TRBV12-4 | TRBD1 | 12 | CASSPSPGQPYF | TGTGCCAGCAGTCCTTCTCCGGGACAGCCGTACTTC
few | TRBJ1-4 | TRBV6-1 | . | 14 | CASRNEAPGEKLFF | TGTGCCAGCCGTAATGAGGCCCCTGGCGAAAAACTGTTTTTT
many | TRBJ2-4 | TRBV5-1 | TRBD1 | 16 | CASSLAPGQGVYIQYF | TGCGCCAGCAGCTTGGCCCCGGGACAGGGGGTTTACATTCAGTACTTC
many | TRBJ2-4 | TRBV4-3 | TRBD2 | 17 | CASSQDFTSGKRNIQYF | TGCGCCAGCAGCCAAGACTTTACTAGCGGGAAGAGAAACATTCAGTACTTC
few | TRBJ2-7 | TRBV20-1 | . | 14 | CSARDGSGSYEQYF | TGCAGTGCTAGAGATGGTAGCGGATCCTACGAGCAGTACTTC
. | TRBJ1-5 | TRBV18 | . | 13 | CASSPEDGQPQHF | TGTGCCAGCTCACCCGAGGACGGGCAGCCCCAGCATTTT
few | TRBJ2-1 | TRBV6-2/TRBV6-3 | . | 13 | CASSYVEHNEQFF | TGTGCCAGCAGTTACGTGGAACATAATGAGCAGTTCTTC
. | TRBJ2-3 | TRBV11-2 | TRBD2 | 15 | CASSSYREGTDTQYF | TGTGCCAGCAGCTCTTACCGGGAGGGCACAGATACGCAGTATTTT
. | TRBJ2-5 | TRBV2 | TRBD1 | 15 | CASTLQGSDQETQYF | TGTGCCAGCACCCTACAGGGGTCAGACCAAGAGACCCAGTACTTC
few | TRBJ2-1 | TRBV20-1 | TRBD2 | 14 | CSARERDTYNEQFF | TGCAGTGCTAGGGAGCGGGATACATACAATGAGCAGTTCTTC
. | TRBJ2-2 | TRBV28 | . | 14 | CASSSTRGTGELFF | TGTGCCAGCAGTTCTACCCGGGGCACCGGGGAGCTGTTTTTT
. | TRBJ2-7 | TRBV5-1 | . | 15 | CASRDGGASQNEQYF | TGCGCCAGCAGAGACGGGGGCGCGTCGCAGAACGAGCAGTACTTC
many | TRBJ2-7 | TRBV5-1 | TRBD1 | 14 | CASSFRQGAYEQYF | TGCGCCAGCAGCTTTAGACAGGGGGCTTACGAGCAGTACTTC
few | TRBJ2-1 | TRBV4-1 | TRBD2 | 16 | CASSQGTGGGYNEQFF | TGCGCCAGCAGCCAAGGGACCGGGGGGGGTTACAATGAGCAGTTCTTC